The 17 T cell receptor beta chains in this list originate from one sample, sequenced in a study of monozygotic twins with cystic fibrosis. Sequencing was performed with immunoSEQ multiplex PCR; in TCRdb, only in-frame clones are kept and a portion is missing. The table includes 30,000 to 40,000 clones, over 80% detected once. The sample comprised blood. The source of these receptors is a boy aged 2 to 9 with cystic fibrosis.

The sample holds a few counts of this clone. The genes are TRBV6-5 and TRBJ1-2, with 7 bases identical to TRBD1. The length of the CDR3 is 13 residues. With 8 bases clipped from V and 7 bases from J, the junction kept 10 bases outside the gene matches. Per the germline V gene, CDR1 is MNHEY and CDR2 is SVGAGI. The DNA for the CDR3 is TGTGCCAGCCTGAATTCAGGGGGAGGTGGCTACACCTTC. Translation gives CASLNSGGGGYTF.

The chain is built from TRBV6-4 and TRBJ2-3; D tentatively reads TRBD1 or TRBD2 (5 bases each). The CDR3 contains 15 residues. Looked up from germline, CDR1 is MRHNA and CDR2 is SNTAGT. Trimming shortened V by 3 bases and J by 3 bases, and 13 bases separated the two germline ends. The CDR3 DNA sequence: TGTGCCAGCAGTGAAGGTGGGACGGGGACAGATACGCAGTATTTT. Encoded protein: CASSEGGTGTDTQYF.

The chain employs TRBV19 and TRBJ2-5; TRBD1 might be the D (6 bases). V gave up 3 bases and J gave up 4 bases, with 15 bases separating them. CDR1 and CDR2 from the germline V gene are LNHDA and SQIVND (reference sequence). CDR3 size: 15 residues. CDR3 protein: CASSISPEGGETQYF. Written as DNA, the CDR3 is TGTGCCAGTAGTATCAGTCCCGAAGGGGGAGAGACCCAGTACTTC.

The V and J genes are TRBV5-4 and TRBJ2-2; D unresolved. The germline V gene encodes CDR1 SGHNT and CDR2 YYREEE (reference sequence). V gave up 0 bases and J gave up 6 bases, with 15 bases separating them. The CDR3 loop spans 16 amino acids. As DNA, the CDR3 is TGTGCCAGCAGCTTGGGGAGTGGGCCCGACCCCGGGGAGCTGTTTTTT. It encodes CASSLGSGPDPGELFF.

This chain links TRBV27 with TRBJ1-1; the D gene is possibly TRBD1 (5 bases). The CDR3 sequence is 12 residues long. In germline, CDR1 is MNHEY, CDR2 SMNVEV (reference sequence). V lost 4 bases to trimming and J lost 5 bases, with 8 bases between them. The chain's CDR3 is CASSSRGTEAFF. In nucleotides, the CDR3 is TGTGCCAGCAGTTCACGGGGGACTGAAGCTTTCTTT.

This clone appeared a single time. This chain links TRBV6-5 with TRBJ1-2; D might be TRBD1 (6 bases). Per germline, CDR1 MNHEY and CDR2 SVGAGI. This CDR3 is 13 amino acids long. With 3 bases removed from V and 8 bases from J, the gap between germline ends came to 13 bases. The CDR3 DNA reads TGTGCCAGCAGTTATTACAGGGAGAGAGGCTACACCTTC. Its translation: CASSYYRERGYTF.

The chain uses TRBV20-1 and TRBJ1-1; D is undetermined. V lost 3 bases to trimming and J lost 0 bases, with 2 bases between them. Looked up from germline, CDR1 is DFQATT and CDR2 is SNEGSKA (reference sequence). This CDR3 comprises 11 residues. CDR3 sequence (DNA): TGCAGTGCTAGCTTGAACACTGAAGCTTTCTTT. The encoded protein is CSASLNTEAFF.

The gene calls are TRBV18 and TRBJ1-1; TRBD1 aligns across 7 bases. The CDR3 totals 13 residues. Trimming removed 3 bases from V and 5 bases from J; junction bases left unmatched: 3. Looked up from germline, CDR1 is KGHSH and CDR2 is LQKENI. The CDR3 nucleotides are TGTGCCAGCTCACCTTCCAGGGGGACTGAAGCTTTCTTT. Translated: CASSPSRGTEAFF.

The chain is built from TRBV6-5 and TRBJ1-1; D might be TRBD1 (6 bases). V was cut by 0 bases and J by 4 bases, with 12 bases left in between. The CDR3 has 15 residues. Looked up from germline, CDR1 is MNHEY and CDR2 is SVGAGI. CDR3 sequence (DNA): TGTGCCAGCAGTTACTCGAAAGGGGGACCCACTGAAGCTTTCTTT. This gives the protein CASSYSKGGPTEAFF.

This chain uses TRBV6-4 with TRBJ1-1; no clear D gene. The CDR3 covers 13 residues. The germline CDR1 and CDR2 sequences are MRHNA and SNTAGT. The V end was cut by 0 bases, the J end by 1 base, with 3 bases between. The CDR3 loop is CASSDSENTEAFF. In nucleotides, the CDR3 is TGTGCCAGCAGTGACTCGGAGAACACTGAAGCTTTCTTT.

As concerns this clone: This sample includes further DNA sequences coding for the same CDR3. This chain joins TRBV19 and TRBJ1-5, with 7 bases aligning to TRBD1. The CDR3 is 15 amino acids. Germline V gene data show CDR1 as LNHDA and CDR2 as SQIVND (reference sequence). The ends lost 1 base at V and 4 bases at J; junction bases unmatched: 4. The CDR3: CASSIGQGGNQPQHF. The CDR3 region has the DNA TGTGCCAGTAGTATAGGCCAGGGGGGGAATCAGCCCCAGCATTTT.

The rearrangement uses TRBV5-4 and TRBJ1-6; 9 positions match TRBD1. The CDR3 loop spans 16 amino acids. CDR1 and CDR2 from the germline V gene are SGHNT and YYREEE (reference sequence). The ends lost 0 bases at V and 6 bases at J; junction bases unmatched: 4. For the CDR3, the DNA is TGTGCCAGCAGCTTGGCCGAGGGACAGGGTAATTCACCCCTCCACTTT. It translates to CASSLAEGQGNSPLHF.

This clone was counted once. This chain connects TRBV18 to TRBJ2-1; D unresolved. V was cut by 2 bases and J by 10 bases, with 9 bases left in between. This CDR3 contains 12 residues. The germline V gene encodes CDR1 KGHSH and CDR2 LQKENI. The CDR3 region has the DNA TGTGCCAGCTCACCATGGGCAGACGAGCAGTTCTTC. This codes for CASSPWADEQFF.

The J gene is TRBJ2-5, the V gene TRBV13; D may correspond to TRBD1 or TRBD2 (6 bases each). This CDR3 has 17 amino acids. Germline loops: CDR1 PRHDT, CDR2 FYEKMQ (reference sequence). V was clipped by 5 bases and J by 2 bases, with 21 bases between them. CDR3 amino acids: CASSAGRRGPNQETQYF. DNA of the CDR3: TGTGCCAGCAGCGCTGGGCGACGGGGGCCCAATCAAGAGACCCAGTACTTC.

The CDR3 loop reads CASSAGTGGVDEQFF. The CDR3 nucleotides read TGTGCCAGCAGCGCCGGGACAGGGGGCGTCGATGAGCAGTTCTTC. The V call is TRBV5-5, the J call TRBJ2-1; 12 bases agree with TRBD1. Germline values: CDR1 SGHKS, CDR2 YYEKEE (reference sequence). V was pared by 4 bases and J by 8 bases, with 7 bases of the junction left unmatched. This CDR3 is 15 amino acids long.

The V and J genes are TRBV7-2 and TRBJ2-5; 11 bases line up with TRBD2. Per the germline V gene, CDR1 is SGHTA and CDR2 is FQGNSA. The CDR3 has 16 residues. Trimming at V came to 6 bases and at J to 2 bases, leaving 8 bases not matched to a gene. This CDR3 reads CASRFSGGGLQETQYF. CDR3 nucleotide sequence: TGTGCCAGCAGATTTAGCGGGGGGGGACTTCAAGAGACCCAGTACTTC. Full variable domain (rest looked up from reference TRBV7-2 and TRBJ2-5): GAGVSQSPSNKVTEKGKDVELRCDPISGHTALYWYRQSLGQGLEFLIYFQGNSAPDKSGLPSDRFSAERTGGSVSTLTIQRTQQEDSAVYLCASRFSGGGLQETQYFGPGTRLLVL.

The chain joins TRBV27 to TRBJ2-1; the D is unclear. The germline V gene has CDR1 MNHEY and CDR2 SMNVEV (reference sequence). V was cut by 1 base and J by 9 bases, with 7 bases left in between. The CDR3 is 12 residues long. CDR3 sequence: CASSLLVGEQFF. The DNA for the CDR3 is TGTGCCAGCAGTTTATTGGTTGGTGAGCAGTTCTTC.